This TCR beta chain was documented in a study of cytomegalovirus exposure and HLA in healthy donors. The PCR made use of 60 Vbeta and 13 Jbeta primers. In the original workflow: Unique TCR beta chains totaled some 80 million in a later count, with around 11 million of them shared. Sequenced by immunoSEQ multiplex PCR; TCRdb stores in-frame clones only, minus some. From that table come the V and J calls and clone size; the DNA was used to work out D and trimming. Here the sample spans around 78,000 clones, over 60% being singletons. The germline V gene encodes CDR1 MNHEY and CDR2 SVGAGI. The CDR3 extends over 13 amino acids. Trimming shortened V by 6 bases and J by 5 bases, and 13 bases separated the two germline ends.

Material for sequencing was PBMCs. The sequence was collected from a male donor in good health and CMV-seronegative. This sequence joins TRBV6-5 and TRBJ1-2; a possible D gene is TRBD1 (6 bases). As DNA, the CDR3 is TGTGCCAGCAGGGAAACAGGGTCTTATGGCTACACCTTC. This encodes CASRETGSYGYTF.